This T cell receptor beta chain was retrieved from a study of blood T cell repertoires in COVID-19. Study-wide context: The samples span acute and convalescent COVID-19 from the United States, Italy and Spain.

Assay used: immunoSEQ multiplex PCR; TCRdb lists only in-frame clones, some missing. This sample yields 250,000 to 300,000 clones, of which roughly 88% are seen a single time; approximately 2% belongs to the top ten. The germline V gene has CDR1 MGHRA and CDR2 YSYEKL. This CDR3 comprises 14 residues. V dropped 2 bases and J dropped 2 bases, with 10 bases sitting between them. Self-reported history from a screening survey and questionnaire set each donor's cohort. Sequenced sample: PBMCs or T cells enriched from blood (not recorded which). The sequence was collected from a woman between 50 and 59 years old who had recovered from COVID-19. The J gene is TRBJ2-7, the V gene TRBV4-1; the D gene is possibly TRBD2 (6 bases). CDR3 DNA: TGCGCCAGCAGCCAATACGGGAGTACCTACGAGCAGTACTTC. It is translated as CASSQYGSTYEQYF.